The clone carrying this T cell receptor beta chain has a handful of counts. V lost 4 bases to trimming and J lost 4 bases, with 14 bases between them. The V gene's germline CDR1 is SGHTA and CDR2 FQGTGA. This CDR3 spans 15 amino acids. These data originate in a study of T cell repertoires in cytomegalovirus infection. TCRdb independently ran MiXCR on the reads; one entry per CDR3 protein. Here the sample spans about 140,000 distinct CDR3 sequences, about 6% being singletons. The specimen sequenced was PBMCs. V usage is TRBV7-3 and J usage is TRBJ1-3; D gene ambiguous. The sequence was obtained from a human donor in good health (CMV status not recorded). Some clones in this sample may be carry-over from other donors' samples. In nucleotides, the CDR3 is TGTGCCAGCAGCTCACAGCCGGCGGCGGGAAACACCATATATTTT. Amino acids: CASSSQPAAGNTIYF.